The sample holds many counts of the clone carrying this T cell receptor (beta chain). The antigen remains undetermined. The sample comes from a study of lung T cells in sarcoidosis with Löfgren's syndrome. Study at large: Analyses focused on Löfgren's syndrome patients. Study outcomes and limitations: TRAV12-1 preferentially paired with TRBV2, with homologous CDR3s. Löfgren's syndrome patients reportedly showed greatest TRAV12-1 and TRBV2 expansion versus controls.

Germline V gene sequence: CDR1 SGHDN, CDR2 FVKESK. Trimming took 3 bases from V and 3 from J, leaving 5 bases between them. This CDR3 is 12 amino acids long. TCRdb itself ran the reads through MiXCR, one entry per CDR3 protein. Here the sample spans roughly 63,000 distinct CDR3 sequences, about 20% being singletons. The material sequenced was CD4+ T cells from PBMCs. The chain employs TRBV14 and TRBJ1-1; the D is unclear. The TCR originated in a human donor with sarcoidosis (Löfgren's syndrome or another form), or a control subject (not recorded which). This CDR3 reads CASSHDYTEAFF. The CDR3 DNA is TGTGCCAGCAGCCATGATTACACTGAAGCTTTCTTT.